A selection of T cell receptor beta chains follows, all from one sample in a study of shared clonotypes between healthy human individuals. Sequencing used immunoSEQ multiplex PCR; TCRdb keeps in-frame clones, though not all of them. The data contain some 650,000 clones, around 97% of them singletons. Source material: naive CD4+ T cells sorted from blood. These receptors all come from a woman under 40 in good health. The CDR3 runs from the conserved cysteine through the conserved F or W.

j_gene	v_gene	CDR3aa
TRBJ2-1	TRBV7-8	CASSPSGTSYNEQFF
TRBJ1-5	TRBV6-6	CASIPSPGGGNQPQHF
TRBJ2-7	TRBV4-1	CASSPGPDIPSYEQYF
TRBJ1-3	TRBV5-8	CASSLGRLSGNTIYF
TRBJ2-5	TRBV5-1	CASSIGTTGLETQYF
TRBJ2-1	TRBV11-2	CASSLDGLAGGPYLDEQFF
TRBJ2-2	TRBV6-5	CASTIRGKNTGELFF
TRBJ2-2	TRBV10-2	CASRSSGSRTGELFF
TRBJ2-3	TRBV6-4	CASSDSRGGPWGDTQYF
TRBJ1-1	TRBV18	CASSHSLEDTEAFF
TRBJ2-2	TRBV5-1	CASSLVVAGNTGELFF
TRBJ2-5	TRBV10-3	CAISLGQGHQETQYF
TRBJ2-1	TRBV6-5	CASRRGLAGANEQFF
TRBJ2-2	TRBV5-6	CASSLEGSSGRAAGELFF
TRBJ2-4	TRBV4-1	CASSQEEVGRRFVAKNIQYF
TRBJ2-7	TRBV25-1	CASSTQGYEQYF
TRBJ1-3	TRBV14	CASSHPGQGGTIYF
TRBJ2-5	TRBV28	CASSLITARVETQYF